The T cell receptor (beta chain) under discussion was sequenced for a study of monozygotic twins with inflammatory bowel disease. TCRdb reworked the 5' RACE reads into one entry per CDR3 protein, no DNA. The sample totals roughly 150,000 distinct CDR3 sequences. Looked up from germline, CDR1 is SGHDT and CDR2 is YYEEEE. The CDR3 is made up of 15 amino acids. The TCR sequence derives from a human donor with ulcerative colitis or Crohn's disease, or a healthy co-twin of an affected twin (not recorded which). The material sequenced was blood. V is TRBV5-6 and J is TRBJ2-2; TCRdb's D gene call, TRBD1, goes unchecked for lack of DNA. The CDR3 region is CAFTKGGFPPGELFF.